The 5 T cell receptor beta chains given below trace back to one sample, sequenced in a study of T cell responses to AZD1222 COVID-19 vaccine. Libraries were prepared by immunoSEQ multiplex PCR; TCRdb keeps only in-frame clonotypes and omits some of them. The repertoire includes 150,000 to 200,000 clones, about 90% of them detected once, and about 1.5% sits in the top ten. The specimen comprised peripheral blood, sampled on day 0 of AZD1222 vaccination. The receptors derive from an adult in good health.

This sequence joins TRBV3-1 (or the pseudogene TRBV3-2) and TRBJ2-1; 8 positions match TRBD2. V was clipped by 5 bases and J by 5 bases; unmatched bases: 8. The CDR3 is made up of 15 amino acids. CDR1 and CDR2 from the germline V gene are LGHDT and YNNKEL (reference sequence). CDR3 sequence (DNA): TGTGCCAGCAGCTGGCTAGGCGGGGGGAACAATGAGCAGTTCTTC. Its protein product is CASSWLGGGNNEQFF.

The genes are TRBV7-6 and TRBJ1-4; 7 bases are shared with TRBD1. CDR1 is SGHVS, CDR2 FNYEAQ, per germline. The CDR3 has 14 residues. With V trimmed by 4 bases and J by 7 bases, 6 bases remained unmatched. The CDR3 sequence is CASSSTGYGEKLFF. DNA of the CDR3: TGTGCCAGCAGCTCGACAGGGTATGGTGAAAAACTGTTTTTT. Looking up the rest from reference TRBV7-6 and TRBJ1-4 gives the full variable domain: GAGVSQSPRYKVTKRGQDVALRCDPISGHVSLYWYRQALGQGPEFLTYFNYEAQQDKSGLPNDRFSAERPEGSISTLTIQRTEQRDSAMYRCASSSTGYGEKLFFGSGTQLSVL.

The DNA for the CDR3 is TGTGCCAGCAGCTTCCGGGACAGGATCTATTTCACCTTC. Translated, it gives CASSFRDRIYFTF. This rearrangement joins TRBV5-6 to TRBJ1-2, with 8 positions matching TRBD1. Losses at the gene ends were 2 bases for V and 13 bases for J; bases not matched to a gene: 10. The CDR3 sequence is 13 residues long. Germline assignment: CDR1 SGHDT and CDR2 YYEEEE.

This clone was seen just once. CDR3 nucleotide sequence: TGTGCCAGCAGCGGGTGGACCGGGGCCAAAAACATTCAGTACTTC. Translation: CASSGWTGAKNIQYF. The genes are TRBV28 and TRBJ2-4; no reliable D call. The CDR3 loop spans 15 amino acids. Trimming cost V 6 bases and J 1 base, with 13 bases left between them. CDR1 and CDR2 (germline): MDHEN, SYDVKM.

The chain links TRBV4-1 to TRBJ2-5; tentative D call: TRBD1 (6 bases). The CDR3 runs to 16 residues. Between the trimmed V and J ends, which lost 0 bases and 1 base, there was a span of 12 bases. CDR1 and CDR2 from the germline V gene are MGHRA and YSYEKL. In nucleotides, the CDR3 is TGCGCCAGCAGCCAAGATCAAGTCAGGGGCCAAGAGACCCAGTACTTC. Amino acids: CASSQDQVRGQETQYF.